The 32 T cell receptor beta chains below come from one sample, sequenced in a study of vaccination effects on CD4 cells after COVID-19. This table comes from immunoSEQ multiplex PCR, and its TCRdb copy is limited to in-frame clones, with some not included. The table includes 20,000 to 30,000 clones, roughly 80% detected once. These receptors are not linked to any known antigen. The ViraFEST assay expanded antigen-specific CD4+ T cells with viral peptide pools before sequencing. Scientists isolated CD4+ T cells after an approximately 10-day culture period ended. Negative nucleocapsid antibody tests before and after vaccination confirmed no previous SARS-CoV-2 infection. The starting material was CD4+ T cells from PBMCs cultured with HCoV-NL63 spike peptides, obtained before COVID-19 vaccination. The receptor source for this set is a human donor who received a COVID-19 vaccine.

The sample holds a few counts of this clone. V gene TRBV2 combines with J gene TRBJ2-7; no clear D gene. The CDR3 totals 14 residues. Germline CDR1 and CDR2: SNHLY and FYNNEI. V lost 7 bases to trimming and J lost 6 bases, with 19 bases between them. Here the CDR3 reads CASNRDMGPSEQYF. CDR3 nucleotides: TGTGCCAGCAATAGAGACATGGGCCCTTCCGAGCAGTACTTC.

J is TRBJ1-2 and V is TRBV4-1; D is perhaps TRBD1 (5 bases). This CDR3 region has 16 residues. Trimming left V 4 bases short and J 4 bases short, with 19 bases between. Germline CDR1 and CDR2: MGHRA and YSYEKL. The CDR3 is CASSPAGGDLFYGYTF. The CDR3 bases are TGCGCCAGCAGCCCCGCAGGAGGGGACCTCTTCTATGGCTACACCTTC.

The rearrangement uses TRBV6-5 and TRBJ1-1, with D unclear. Germline values: CDR1 MNHEY, CDR2 SVGAGI. The V end lost 6 bases, the J end lost 2 bases, and 16 bases lay between the germline ends. This CDR3 is built from 15 residues. The CDR3 nucleotides are TGTGCCAGCAGCGCCGTAGAGGGCCGAAACACTGAAGCTTTCTTT. Its translation is CASSAVEGRNTEAFF.

This chain uses TRBV11-2 with TRBJ1-5; D gene ambiguous. The germline gives CDR1 SGHAT, CDR2 FQNNGV. The CDR3 covers 13 residues. Trimming removed 5 bases at V and 2 bases at J, with 7 bases between. The CDR3: CASSPARNQPQHF. The CDR3 coding sequence is TGTGCCAGCAGCCCAGCCCGCAATCAGCCCCAGCATTTT. Supplemented by reference TRBV11-2 and TRBJ1-5, the full variable domain reads EAGVAQSPRYKIIEKRQSVAFWCNPISGHATLYWYQQILGQGPKLLIQFQNNGVVDDSQLPKDRFSAERLKGVDSTLKIQPAKLEDSAVYLCASSPARNQPQHFGDGTRLSIL.

The chain joins TRBV2 to TRBJ2-7, with 12 bases aligning to TRBD2. The ends lost 2 bases at V and 6 bases at J; junction bases unmatched: 8. The CDR3 is 16 amino acids. Germline lookup yields CDR1 SNHLY and CDR2 FYNNEI. This chain's CDR3 is CASSERETSGSREQYF. As DNA, the CDR3 is TGTGCCAGCAGTGAAAGGGAGACTAGCGGGAGTCGCGAGCAGTACTTC. Full variable domain (outside the CDR3, taken from reference TRBV2 and TRBJ2-7): EPEVTQTPSHQVTQMGQEVILRCVPISNHLYFYWYRQILGQKVEFLVSFYNNEISEKSEIFDDQFSVERPDGSNFTLKIRSTKLEDSAMYFCASSERETSGSREQYFGPGTRLTVT.

The chain combines TRBV7-4 with TRBJ2-1; unclear D gene. The V and J ends lost 0 bases and 0 bases respectively, with 6 bases between them. The CDR3 has 15 amino acids. In germline, CDR1 is SGHVT, CDR2 SQSDAQ. CDR3 bases: TGTGCCAGCAGCTTAGCGGCCTACTCCTACAATGAGCAGTTCTTC. Its protein product is CASSLAAYSYNEQFF.

The chain uses TRBV10-2 and TRBJ2-2, with no clear D. V gave up 10 bases and J gave up 8 bases, with 14 bases separating them. The CDR3 consists of 12 residues. Germline-derived CDR1 and CDR2 are WSHSY and SAAADI. Written as DNA, the CDR3 is TGCGCCACCACGGCCGGTGGGGGGGAGCTGTTTTTT. Its protein is CATTAGGGELFF.

The V gene is TRBV4-1, the J gene TRBJ2-1, with a weak D call TRBD2 (6 bases). Germline assignment: CDR1 MGHRA and CDR2 YSYEKL. This CDR3 has 17 residues. Trimming removed 0 bases from V and 10 bases from J, with 22 bases in between. CDR3 in amino acids: CASSQDGSGLALREQFF. CDR3 sequence (DNA): TGCGCCAGCAGCCAAGATGGTTCGGGGCTAGCGCTCAGGGAGCAGTTCTTC.

Relative to its sample, this clone is medium-sized (0.01 to 0.1%). This chain uses TRBV3-1 (or the pseudogene TRBV3-2) with TRBJ1-2; 9 bases are shared with TRBD1. The CDR3 covers 15 residues. Germline CDR1 LGHDT, CDR2 YNNKEL (reference sequence). V gave up 3 bases and J gave up 4 bases; unmatched junction bases: 6. The CDR3 sequence is CASSHLDRGAYGYTF. CDR3 bases: TGTGCCAGCAGCCACCTCGACAGGGGGGCCTATGGCTACACCTTC.

The chain has TRBV15 and TRBJ2-7, with D tentatively TRBD2 (6 bases). In germline, CDR1 is LNHNV, CDR2 YYDKDF (reference sequence). The V gene lost 3 bases and the J gene lost 5 bases, with 17 bases spanning the gap. This CDR3 is 15 amino acids long. Here the CDR3 reads CATSSGTASSHEQYF. CDR3 DNA sequence: TGTGCCACCAGCAGTGGGACTGCGAGCAGCCACGAGCAGTACTTC.

This clone showed up just once. The chain joins TRBV5-1 to TRBJ1-2; TRBD1 matches 8 bases. Germline CDR1 and CDR2: SGHRS and YFSETQ. The CDR3 covers 15 residues. V shed 2 bases, J shed 1 base, and the junction held 4 bases outside the gene matches. The CDR3 sequence: CASSFDRGSNYGYTF. The CDR3 DNA reads TGCGCCAGCAGCTTCGACAGGGGAAGTAACTATGGCTACACCTTC.

The chain combines TRBV19 with TRBJ2-3, with TRBD2 identical over 11 bases. Per the germline V gene, CDR1 is LNHDA and CDR2 is SQIVND (reference sequence). V trimming: 5 bases; J trimming: 3 bases; junction bases outside the gene matches: 4. The CDR3 extends over 15 amino acids. The CDR3 bases are TGTGCCAGTAGTCAACCTAGCGGGAGGACAGATACGCAGTATTTT. It encodes CASSQPSGRTDTQYF.

This clone was seen only a few times. The J gene is TRBJ1-1, the V gene TRBV3-1 (or the pseudogene TRBV3-2), with D unclear. This CDR3 has 17 residues. V was clipped by 4 bases and J by 4 bases, with 22 bases between them. Germline V CDR1 and CDR2: LGHDT, YNNKEL (reference sequence). This chain's CDR3 is CASSLRLNPRGSTEAFF. CDR3 nucleotides: TGTGCCAGCAGCCTGAGGCTAAACCCCCGAGGGAGCACTGAAGCTTTCTTT.

This rearrangement joins TRBV7-9 to TRBJ1-4; 8 positions agree with TRBD1. Germline CDR1 is SEHNR and CDR2 is FQNEAQ (reference sequence). Trimming at V came to 8 bases and at J to 7 bases, leaving 18 bases not matched to a gene. This CDR3 is 17 amino acids long. The CDR3 protein is CASSRDRLKDLREKLFF. The CDR3 nucleotides are TGTGCCAGCTCAAGGGACAGGTTAAAGGACCTTCGTGAAAAACTGTTTTTT.

There are a few counts of this clone. The rearrangement joins TRBV24-1 to TRBJ2-5, with D possibly TRBD2 on 6 matching bases. Trimming took 3 bases from V and 5 from J, leaving 15 bases between them. Germline lookup yields CDR1 KGHDR and CDR2 SFDVKD. The CDR3 totals 15 residues. The CDR3 here is CATSDASGGRETQYF. The CDR3 DNA reads TGTGCCACCAGTGATGCTTCCGGGGGACGGGAGACCCAGTACTTC.

This clone was seen only a few times. The chain couples TRBV2 to TRBJ2-7; a possible D gene is TRBD1 (6 bases). CDR3 size: 11 residues. Deletions cut 6 bases from V and 3 bases from J, with 6 bases between. From germline, CDR1 is SNHLY and CDR2 FYNNEI. The CDR3: CASRGHYEQYF. The CDR3 nucleotides are TGTGCCAGCAGGGGACACTACGAGCAGTACTTC.

The chain links TRBV7-7 to TRBJ2-5, with D maybe TRBD1 (5 bases). The CDR3 has 13 amino acids. From germline, CDR1 is SSHAT and CDR2 FNYEAQ (reference sequence). Between the trimmed V and J ends, which lost 4 bases and 1 base, there was a span of 7 bases. The CDR3 nucleotides are TGTGCCAGCAGCTCCGACAGCCAAGAGACCCAGTACTTC. Translated: CASSSDSQETQYF.

The DNA for the CDR3 is TGTGCCAGCTCTATACCGACTAGCGGGAGAGCAGCTGAGCAGTTCTTC. Its translation is CASSIPTSGRAAEQFF. The rearrangement joins TRBV18 to TRBJ2-1, with 12 bases aligning to TRBD2. CDR1 is KGHSH and CDR2 is LQKENI in the germline V gene. The CDR3 is made up of 16 amino acids. J was trimmed by 9 bases and V by 6 bases; bases with no gene match: 12.

The V call is TRBV10-3, the J call TRBJ2-1; D ambiguous. The germline V gene encodes CDR1 ENHRY and CDR2 SYGVKD. CDR3 length: 16 amino acids. V was trimmed by 4 bases and J by 0 bases, leaving 13 bases between them. The CDR3 nucleotides are TGTGCCATCAGTGTGACACCCGATGGCTCCTACAATGAGCAGTTCTTC. Its protein product is CAISVTPDGSYNEQFF.

The chain employs TRBV5-4 and TRBJ2-3; either TRBD1 or TRBD2 may supply D (6 bases each). Trimming took off 2 bases at V and 1 base at J, with 8 bases between the two ends. Germline values: CDR1 SGHNT, CDR2 YYREEE (reference sequence). The CDR3 is 14 residues long. The chain's CDR3 is CASSFGGRTDTQYF. The CDR3 DNA follows: TGTGCCAGCAGCTTTGGGGGGCGCACAGATACGCAGTATTTT.

V and J are TRBV15 and TRBJ2-1; TRBD2 agrees at 7 bases. CDR1 is LNHNV, CDR2 YYDKDF, per germline (reference sequence). The CDR3 sequence is 15 residues long. V gave up 1 base and J gave up 3 bases; unmatched junction bases: 3. The CDR3 region is CATSRAAGSYNEQFF. CDR3 bases: TGTGCCACCAGCAGAGCAGCGGGAAGCTACAATGAGCAGTTCTTC.

The V and J genes are TRBV11-2 and TRBJ1-2, with D possibly matching TRBD1 (6 bases). The V and J ends lost 0 bases and 6 bases respectively, with 17 bases between them. The CDR3 is 16 amino acids. CDR1 is SGHAT and CDR2 is FQNNGV in the germline V gene. The CDR3 spells CASSLDIRGSLNGYTF. The CDR3 region has the DNA TGTGCCAGCAGCTTAGATATCAGGGGCAGTTTAAATGGCTACACCTTC.

A few counts support this clone. This chain uses TRBV24-1 with TRBJ1-1, with D perhaps TRBD1 (6 bases). CDR1 is KGHDR and CDR2 is SFDVKD in the germline V gene. With 4 bases removed from V and 4 bases from J, the gap between germline ends came to 12 bases. This CDR3 spans 14 amino acids. The CDR3 nucleotides are TGTGCCACCAGTGAGACAGGTCGGGGCACTGAAGCTTTCTTT. Translation: CATSETGRGTEAFF.

The V gene is TRBV10-3, the J gene TRBJ2-7; D might be TRBD1 (6 bases). The CDR3 runs 16 residues. Trimming stripped 4 bases from V and 3 bases from J, with 19 bases between. Germline V lookup: CDR1 ENHRY, CDR2 SYGVKD. The DNA of the CDR3 is TGTGCCATCAGTGCCACTTCAGGGGCCCAAGGCTACGAGCAGTACTTC. It specifies CAISATSGAQGYEQYF.

This sequence joins TRBV10-3 and TRBJ1-1, with D possibly being TRBD1 (5 bases). The CDR3 totals 12 residues. Per the germline V gene, CDR1 is ENHRY and CDR2 is SYGVKD. V lost 2 bases to trimming and J lost 4 bases, with 5 bases between them. CDR3 loop: CAISETGTEAFF. For the CDR3, the DNA is TGTGCCATCAGTGAGACAGGCACTGAAGCTTTCTTT.

The chain employs TRBV7-2 and TRBJ1-1; a possible D gene is TRBD1 (6 bases). The V gene's germline CDR1 is SGHTA and CDR2 FQGNSA. This CDR3 comprises 13 residues. V lost 1 base and J 11 bases, leaving 14 bases between the germline ends. The CDR3 DNA follows: TGTGCCAGCAGCTTAGACCCGGGGGCGCCGGCTTTCTTT. Translated: CASSLDPGAPAFF.

The chain uses TRBV10-1 and TRBJ2-6; D is unresolved. Per the germline V gene, CDR1 is WNHNN and CDR2 is SYGVQD (reference sequence). There are 13 residues in the CDR3. V lost 7 bases to trimming and J lost 4 bases, with 8 bases between them. The CDR3 region has the DNA TGCGCCAGCATGGGGTCAGGGGCCAACGTCCTGACTTTC. Its translation is CASMGSGANVLTF.

The sample holds a few counts of this clone. J is TRBJ1-3 and V is TRBV7-6; 7 bases line up with TRBD1. Trimming removed 5 bases from V and 1 base from J; junction bases left unmatched: 8. The CDR3 contains 16 residues. CDR1 and CDR2 (germline): SGHVS, FNYEAQ. CDR3 amino acids: CASSTQYRGSGNTIYF. In DNA form, the CDR3 reads TGTGCCAGCAGCACGCAGTACAGGGGTTCTGGAAACACCATATATTTT.

V is TRBV4-2 and J is TRBJ2-1, with 7 bases aligning to TRBD2. The CDR3 loop spans 13 amino acids. CDR1 LGHNA and CDR2 YNFKEQ come from the germline V gene. The ends lost 5 bases at V and 7 bases at J; junction bases unmatched: 5. DNA of the CDR3: TGTGCCAGCAGCGATTTTAGCGGGAATGAGCAGTTCTTC. This gives the protein CASSDFSGNEQFF.

V usage is TRBV6-5 and J usage is TRBJ2-7; 11 nucleotides match TRBD2. CDR3 length equals 13 residues. With V trimmed by 6 bases and J by 3 bases, 1 base remained unmatched. Looked up from germline, CDR1 is MNHEY and CDR2 is SVGAGI. CDR3 region: CASRGLADYEQYF. CDR3 nucleotide sequence: TGTGCCAGCAGGGGACTAGCGGACTACGAGCAGTACTTC.

V is TRBV30 and J is TRBJ1-1; D gene uncertain. V was clipped by 3 bases and J by 4 bases, with 6 bases between them. From germline, CDR1 is GTSNPN and CDR2 SVGIG (reference sequence). The CDR3 is 11 residues long. In DNA, the CDR3 is TGTGCCTGGAGGCGGGGCACTGAAGCTTTCTTT. As protein: CAWRRGTEAFF.

This clone was found a few times. The chain recombines TRBV20-1 with TRBJ2-3, with D perhaps matching TRBD2 (6 bases). This CDR3 has 16 amino acids. Deletions cut 3 bases from V and 2 bases from J, with 18 bases between. Germline V gives CDR1 DFQATT, CDR2 SNEGSKA (reference sequence). The CDR3 nucleotides read TGCAGTGCTAGTGGGGGGACGAAAGGGCACACAGATACGCAGTATTTT. It yields the protein CSASGGTKGHTDTQYF.